Following are 15 T cell receptor beta chains from one sample sequenced in a study of T cell responses to AZD1222 COVID-19 vaccine. Generated by immunoSEQ multiplex PCR, the TCRdb table keeps only in-frame clones and is missing some. The sample has about 130,000 clones, approximately 85% seen once. The sequencing used peripheral blood, collected 28 days after the second AZD1222 dose. The receptors here all came from an adult who received the AZD1222 COVID-19 vaccine.

This chain joins TRBV28 and TRBJ2-7, with TRBD1 matching 10 bases. From germline, CDR1 is MDHEN and CDR2 SYDVKM. With 6 bases clipped from V and 0 bases from J, the junction kept 8 bases outside the gene matches. CDR3 size: 16 residues. Here the CDR3 DNA reads TGTGCCAGCAGGGAACCGGGACAGGGGAGCTCCTACGAGCAGTACTTC. Protein: CASREPGQGSSYEQYF.

The chain links TRBV6-5 to TRBJ2-5; TRBD2 might be the D (6 bases). This CDR3 contains 15 residues. Trimming left V 7 bases short and J 7 bases short, with 22 bases between. The germline gives CDR1 MNHEY, CDR2 SVGAGI. In DNA form, the CDR3 reads TGTGCCAGCACCCCACTTTCTGGGGGGTCTTCGACCCAGTACTTC. Protein sequence: CASTPLSGGSSTQYF.

The V gene is TRBV2, the J gene TRBJ1-2, with D uncertain. Germline V lookup: CDR1 SNHLY, CDR2 FYNNEI. Trimming pared 4 bases from V and 1 base from J, leaving 4 bases between. This CDR3 contains 12 residues. This CDR3 is CASSALNYGYTF. The CDR3, as DNA: TGTGCCAGCAGTGCACTTAACTATGGCTACACCTTC.

This clone has only a few counts. The genes are TRBV6-6 and TRBJ2-1, with D uncertain. From germline, CDR1 is MNHNY and CDR2 SVGAGI (reference sequence). V lost 6 bases and J lost 3, with 9 bases in between. The CDR3 totals 13 residues. The CDR3 DNA reads as TGTGCCAGCAGCCTCGTGGGCTACAATGAGCAGTTCTTC. It is translated as CASSLVGYNEQFF.

This chain uses TRBV27 with TRBJ2-7; TRBD1 aligns across 7 bases. CDR3 length: 15 residues. Germline loops: CDR1 MNHEY, CDR2 SMNVEV (reference sequence). J gave up 0 bases and V 2 bases, and 4 bases lay outside the gene matches. CDR3 nucleotide sequence: TGTGCCAGCAGTTTAAACGGGGACAGCTCCTACGAGCAGTACTTC. Its protein product is CASSLNGDSSYEQYF.

The gene calls are TRBV7-9 and TRBJ1-4, with D perhaps TRBD1 (6 bases). CDR3 length equals 16 residues. Per the germline V gene, CDR1 is SEHNR and CDR2 is FQNEAQ (reference sequence). Trimming pared 5 bases from V and 6 bases from J, leaving 19 bases between. The CDR3, as DNA: TGTGCCAGCAGCCTGGACCGGGGGGCCAGGGATGAAAAACTGTTTTTT. Amino acid sequence: CASSLDRGARDEKLFF.

This clone was seen a single time. The chain links TRBV6-6 to TRBJ1-6, with 9 bases fitting TRBD1. Germline CDR1 is MNHNY and CDR2 is SVGAGI (reference sequence). V shed 5 bases and J 16 bases; nucleotides not matched to a gene: 9. The CDR3 runs to 13 residues. The CDR3: CASSGGQGLALHF. The DNA of the CDR3 is TGTGCCAGCAGTGGGGGACAGGGTTTGGCACTCCACTTT.

V and J are TRBV15 and TRBJ1-5, with 8 bases lining up with TRBD1. In germline, CDR1 is LNHNV, CDR2 YYDKDF (reference sequence). The CDR3 has 17 residues. The junction had 11 bases not matched to a gene; V was cut back by 5 bases and J by 2 bases. CDR3 protein: CATSQGASNWRNQPQHF. The CDR3 DNA reads TGTGCCACCAGCCAGGGGGCTAGCAATTGGCGCAATCAGCCCCAGCATTTT.

This clone has a single count. The chain is built from TRBV6-5 and TRBJ2-3; possibly TRBD1 or TRBD2 for D (5 bases each). The CDR3 spans 13 residues. CDR1 MNHEY and CDR2 SVGAGI come from the germline V gene. Deletions cut 4 bases from V and 2 bases from J, with 7 bases between. DNA of the CDR3: TGTGCCAGCAGTTGGGGGAACACAGATACGCAGTATTTT. Translating it yields CASSWGNTDTQYF.

The rearrangement uses TRBV5-1 and TRBJ1-1, with D possibly TRBD1 on 6 matching bases. The CDR3 consists of 19 residues. CDR1 SGHRS and CDR2 YFSETQ come from the germline V gene. The V and J ends lost 1 base and 5 bases respectively, with 27 bases between them. CDR3 in amino acids: CASSLKFRAAGTTGTEAFF. The CDR3 DNA is TGCGCCAGCAGCTTGAAGTTCCGGGCGGCCGGGACAACGGGAACTGAAGCTTTCTTT. Drawing the rest from reference TRBV5-1 and TRBJ1-1, the complete variable domain is KAGVTQTPRYLIKTRGQQVTLSCSPISGHRSVSWYQQTPGQGLQFLFEYFSETQRNKGNFPGRFSGRQFSNSRSEMNVSTLELGDSALYLCASSLKFRAAGTTGTEAFFGQGTRLTVV.

The rearrangement links TRBV6-5 to TRBJ1-5; D gene ambiguous. This CDR3 contains 15 residues. The V end lost 5 bases, the J end lost 2 bases, and 13 bases lay between the germline ends. CDR1 and CDR2 from the germline V gene are MNHEY and SVGAGI. DNA of the CDR3: TGTGCCAGCAGTAGTCTCCCCTCGGGCAATCAGCCCCAGCATTTT. Translation gives CASSSLPSGNQPQHF.

The rearrangement joins TRBV11-2 to TRBJ1-2, with a weak D call TRBD1 (5 bases). V was cut by 4 bases and J by 6 bases, with 12 bases left in between. CDR1 is SGHAT and CDR2 is FQNNGV in the germline V gene. CDR3 length: 13 amino acids. As DNA, the CDR3 is TGTGCCAGCAGCTCAGGGCAGGGCAATGGCTACACCTTC. Translating gives CASSSGQGNGYTF.

The rearrangement joins TRBV27 to TRBJ2-3; D is perhaps TRBD2 (5 bases). The CDR3 contains 17 residues. V was shortened by 6 bases and J by 1 base, with 20 bases between the two germline ends. CDR1 and CDR2 from the germline V gene are MNHEY and SMNVEV (reference sequence). Here the CDR3 reads CASRPTTGGLRTDTQYF. The CDR3 DNA is TGTGCCAGCAGACCCACGACGGGCGGGTTACGCACAGATACGCAGTATTTT.

This clone was seen a few times. This same CDR3 is encoded by further DNA sequences in the sample. V gene TRBV20-1 combines with J gene TRBJ1-5; TRBD1 matches 9 bases. The CDR3 is 15 residues long. CDR1 is DFQATT and CDR2 is SNEGSKA in the germline V gene (reference sequence). Losses at the gene ends were 3 bases for V and 1 base for J; bases not matched to a gene: 4. The CDR3 region is CSASTGGSSNQPQHF. CDR3 in DNA: TGCAGTGCTAGTACAGGGGGCTCGAGCAATCAGCCCCAGCATTTT.

V usage is TRBV27 and J usage is TRBJ2-1; D gene uncertain. The CDR3 runs 12 residues. The germline V gene encodes CDR1 MNHEY and CDR2 SMNVEV (reference sequence). Deletions cut 7 bases from V and 9 bases from J, with 13 bases between. CDR3 loop: CASTISSGEQFF. DNA of the CDR3: TGTGCCAGCACAATCTCCTCAGGTGAGCAGTTCTTC.